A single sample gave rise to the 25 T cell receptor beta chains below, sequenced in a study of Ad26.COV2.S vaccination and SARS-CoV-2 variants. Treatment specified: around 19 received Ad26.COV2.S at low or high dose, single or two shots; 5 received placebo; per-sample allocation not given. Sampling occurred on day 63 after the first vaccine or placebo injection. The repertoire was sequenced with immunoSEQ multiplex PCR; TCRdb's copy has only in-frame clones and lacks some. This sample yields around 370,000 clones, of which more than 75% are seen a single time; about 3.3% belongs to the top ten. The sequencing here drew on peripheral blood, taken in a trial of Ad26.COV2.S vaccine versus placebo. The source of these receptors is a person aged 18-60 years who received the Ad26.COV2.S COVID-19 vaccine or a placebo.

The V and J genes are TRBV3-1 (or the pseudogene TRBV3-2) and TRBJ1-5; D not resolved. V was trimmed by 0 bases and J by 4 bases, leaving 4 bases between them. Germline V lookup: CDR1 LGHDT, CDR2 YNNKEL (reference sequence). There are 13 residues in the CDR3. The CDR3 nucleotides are TGTGCCAGCAGCCAAGATCGGAATCAGCCCCAGCATTTT. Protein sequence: CASSQDRNQPQHF.

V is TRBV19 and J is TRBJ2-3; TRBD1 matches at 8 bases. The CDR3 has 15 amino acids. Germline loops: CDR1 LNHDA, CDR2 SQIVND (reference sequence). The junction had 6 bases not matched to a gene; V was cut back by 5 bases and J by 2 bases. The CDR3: CASSVGTGITDTQYF. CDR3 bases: TGTGCCAGTAGTGTCGGGACAGGTATCACAGATACGCAGTATTTT. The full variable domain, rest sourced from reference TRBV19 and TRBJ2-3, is DGGITQSPKYLFRKEGQNVTLSCEQNLNHDAMYWYRQDPGQGLRLIYYSQIVNDFQKGDIAEGYSVSREKKESFPLTVTSAQKNPTAFYLCASSVGTGITDTQYFGPGTRLTVL.

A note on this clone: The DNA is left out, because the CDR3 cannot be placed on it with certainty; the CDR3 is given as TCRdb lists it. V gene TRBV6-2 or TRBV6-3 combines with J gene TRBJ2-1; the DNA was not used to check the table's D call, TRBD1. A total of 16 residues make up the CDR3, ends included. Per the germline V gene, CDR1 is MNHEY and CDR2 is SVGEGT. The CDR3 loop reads CASSSSPTASYNEQFF.

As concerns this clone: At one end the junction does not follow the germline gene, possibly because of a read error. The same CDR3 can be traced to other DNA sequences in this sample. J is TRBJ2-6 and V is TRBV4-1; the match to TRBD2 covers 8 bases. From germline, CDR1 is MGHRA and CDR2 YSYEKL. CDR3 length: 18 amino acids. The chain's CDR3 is CASSQVWTAPGGANVLTF. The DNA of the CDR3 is TGCGCCAGCAGCCAAGTTTGGACAGCGCCGGGAGGGGCCAACGTCTTGACTTTC.

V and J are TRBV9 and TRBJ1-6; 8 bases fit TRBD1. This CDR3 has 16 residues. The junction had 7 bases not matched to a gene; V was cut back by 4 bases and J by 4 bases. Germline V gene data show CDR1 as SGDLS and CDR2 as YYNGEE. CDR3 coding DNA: TGTGCCAGCAGCCAGGACAGGGATATGTATAATTCACCCCTCCACTTT. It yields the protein CASSQDRDMYNSPLHF.

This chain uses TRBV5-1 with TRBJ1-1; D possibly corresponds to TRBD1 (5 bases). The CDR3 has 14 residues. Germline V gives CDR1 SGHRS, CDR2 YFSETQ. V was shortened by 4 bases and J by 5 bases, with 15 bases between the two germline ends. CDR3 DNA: TGCGCCAGCAGCCCGCAGGGCGGGGAGACTGAAGCTTTCTTT. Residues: CASSPQGGETEAFF.

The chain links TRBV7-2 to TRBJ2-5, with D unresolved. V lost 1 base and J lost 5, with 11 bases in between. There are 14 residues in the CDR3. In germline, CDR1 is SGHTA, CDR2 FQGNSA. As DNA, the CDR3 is TGTGCCAGCAGCTTAGAACTAACGAGGGAGACCCAGTACTTC. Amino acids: CASSLELTRETQYF.

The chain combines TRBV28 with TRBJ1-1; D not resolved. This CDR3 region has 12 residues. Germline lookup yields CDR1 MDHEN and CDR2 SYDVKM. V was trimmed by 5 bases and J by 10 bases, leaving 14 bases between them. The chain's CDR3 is CASSVRGGGAFF. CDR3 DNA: TGTGCCAGCAGTGTCCGGGGAGGTGGAGCTTTCTTT.

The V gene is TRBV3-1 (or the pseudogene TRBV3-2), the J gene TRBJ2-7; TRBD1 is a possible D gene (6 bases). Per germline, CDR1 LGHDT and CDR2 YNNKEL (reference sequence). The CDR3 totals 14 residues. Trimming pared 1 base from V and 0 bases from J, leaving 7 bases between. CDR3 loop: CASSQGDISYEQYF. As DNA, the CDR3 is TGTGCCAGCAGCCAAGGGGACATCTCCTACGAGCAGTACTTC.

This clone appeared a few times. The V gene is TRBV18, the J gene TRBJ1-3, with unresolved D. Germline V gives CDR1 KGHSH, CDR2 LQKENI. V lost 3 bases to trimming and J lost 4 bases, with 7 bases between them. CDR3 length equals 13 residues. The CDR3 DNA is TGTGCCAGCTCACCGATGGGGGGAAACACCATATATTTT. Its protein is CASSPMGGNTIYF.

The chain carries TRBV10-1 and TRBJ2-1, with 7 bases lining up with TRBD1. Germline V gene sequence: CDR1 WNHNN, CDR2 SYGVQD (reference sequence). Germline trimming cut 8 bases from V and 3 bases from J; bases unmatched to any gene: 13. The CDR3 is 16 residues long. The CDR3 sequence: CASRATFRTGYNEQFF. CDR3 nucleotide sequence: TGCGCCAGCCGAGCAACCTTTCGGACAGGCTACAATGAGCAGTTCTTC.

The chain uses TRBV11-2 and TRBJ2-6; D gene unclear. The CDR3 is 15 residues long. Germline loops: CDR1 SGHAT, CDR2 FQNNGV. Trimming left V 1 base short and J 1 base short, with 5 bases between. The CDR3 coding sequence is TGTGCCAGCAGCTTAGGCGGATCTGGGGCCAACGTCCTGACTTTC. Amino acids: CASSLGGSGANVLTF.

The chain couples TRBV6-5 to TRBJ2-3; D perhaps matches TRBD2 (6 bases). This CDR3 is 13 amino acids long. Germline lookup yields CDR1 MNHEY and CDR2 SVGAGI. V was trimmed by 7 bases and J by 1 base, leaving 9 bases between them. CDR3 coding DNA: TGTGCCAGCATGGGGGGAGGCACAGATACGCAGTATTTT. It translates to CASMGGGTDTQYF.

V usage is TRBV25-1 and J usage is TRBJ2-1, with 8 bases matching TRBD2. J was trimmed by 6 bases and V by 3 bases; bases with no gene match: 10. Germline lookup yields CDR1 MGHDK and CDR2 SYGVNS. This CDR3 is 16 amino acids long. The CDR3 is CASSDPRSGRSNEQFF. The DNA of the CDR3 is TGTGCCAGCAGTGATCCCCGGAGCGGGAGAAGCAATGAGCAGTTCTTC.

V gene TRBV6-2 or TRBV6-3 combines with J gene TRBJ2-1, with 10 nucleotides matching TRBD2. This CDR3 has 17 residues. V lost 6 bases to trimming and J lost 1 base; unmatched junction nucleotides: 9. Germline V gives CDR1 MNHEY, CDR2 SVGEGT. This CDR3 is CASSPRDSGRSYNEQFF. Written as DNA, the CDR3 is TGTGCCAGCAGCCCTAGAGATAGCGGGAGGTCCTACAATGAGCAGTTCTTC.

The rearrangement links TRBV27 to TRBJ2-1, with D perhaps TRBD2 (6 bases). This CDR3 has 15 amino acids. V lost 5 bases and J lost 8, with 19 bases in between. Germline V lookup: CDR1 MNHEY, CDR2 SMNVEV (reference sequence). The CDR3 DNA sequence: TGTGCCAGCAGTCGACCGGGCGGGGCCCCCCATGAGCAGTTCTTC. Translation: CASSRPGGAPHEQFF.

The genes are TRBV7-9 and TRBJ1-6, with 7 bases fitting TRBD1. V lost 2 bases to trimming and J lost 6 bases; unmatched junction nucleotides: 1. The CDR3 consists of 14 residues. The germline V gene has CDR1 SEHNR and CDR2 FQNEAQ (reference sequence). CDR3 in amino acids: CASSLSGGNSPLHF. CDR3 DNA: TGTGCCAGCAGCTTATCAGGGGGTAATTCACCCCTCCACTTT.

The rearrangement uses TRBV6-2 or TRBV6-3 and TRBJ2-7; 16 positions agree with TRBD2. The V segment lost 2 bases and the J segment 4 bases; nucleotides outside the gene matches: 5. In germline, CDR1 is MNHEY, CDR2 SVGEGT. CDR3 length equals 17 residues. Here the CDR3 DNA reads TGTGCCAGCAGTTACGCGGGGACTAGCGGGAGGGCTTACGAGCAGTACTTC. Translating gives CASSYAGTSGRAYEQYF.

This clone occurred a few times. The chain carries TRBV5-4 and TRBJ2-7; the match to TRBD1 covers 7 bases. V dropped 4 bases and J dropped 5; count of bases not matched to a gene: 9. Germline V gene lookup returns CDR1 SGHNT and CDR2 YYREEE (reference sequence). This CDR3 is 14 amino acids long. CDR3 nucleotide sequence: TGTGCCAGCAGCCTTACGACAGGGTTGCACGAGCAGTACTTC. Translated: CASSLTTGLHEQYF.

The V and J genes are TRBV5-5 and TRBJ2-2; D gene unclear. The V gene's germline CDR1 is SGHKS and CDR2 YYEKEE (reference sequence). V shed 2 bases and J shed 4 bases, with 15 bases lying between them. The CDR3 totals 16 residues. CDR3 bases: TGTGCCAGCAGCTTAGGGCCCCTCTCCCCCACCGGGGAGCTGTTTTTT. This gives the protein CASSLGPLSPTGELFF. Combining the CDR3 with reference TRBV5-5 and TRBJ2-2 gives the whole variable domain DAGVTQSPTHLIKTRGQQVTLRCSPISGHKSVSWYQQVLGQGPQFIFQYYEKEERGRGNFPDRFSARQFPNYSSELNVNALLLGDSALYLCASSLGPLSPTGELFFGEGSRLTVL.

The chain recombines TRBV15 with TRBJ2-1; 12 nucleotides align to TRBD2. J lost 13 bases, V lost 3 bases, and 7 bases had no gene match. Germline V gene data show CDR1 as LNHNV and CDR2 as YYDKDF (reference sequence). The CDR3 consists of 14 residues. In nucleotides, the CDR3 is TGTGCCACCAGCAGTAATCTAGCGGGGGGGCAACAGTTCTTC. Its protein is CATSSNLAGGQQFF.

The CDR3 reads CASSLENAGNTIYF. CDR3 DNA: TGCGCCAGCAGCTTGGAGAATGCTGGAAACACCATATATTTT. The V and J genes are TRBV5-1 and TRBJ1-3; no clear D gene. Trimming took off 0 bases at V and 2 bases at J, with 6 bases between the two ends. The CDR3 runs 14 residues. CDR1 is SGHRS and CDR2 is YFSETQ in the germline V gene. The full variable domain, its missing parts supplied by reference TRBV5-1 and TRBJ1-3, is KAGVTQTPRYLIKTRGQQVTLSCSPISGHRSVSWYQQTPGQGLQFLFEYFSETQRNKGNFPGRFSGRQFSNSRSEMNVSTLELGDSALYLCASSLENAGNTIYFGEGSWLTVV.

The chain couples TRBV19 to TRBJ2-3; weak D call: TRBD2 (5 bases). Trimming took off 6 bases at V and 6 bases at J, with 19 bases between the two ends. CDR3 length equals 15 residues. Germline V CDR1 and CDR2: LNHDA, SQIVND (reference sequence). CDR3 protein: CASRGRESFSDTQYF. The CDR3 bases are TGTGCCAGTAGGGGTCGGGAAAGCTTTTCGGATACGCAGTATTTT.

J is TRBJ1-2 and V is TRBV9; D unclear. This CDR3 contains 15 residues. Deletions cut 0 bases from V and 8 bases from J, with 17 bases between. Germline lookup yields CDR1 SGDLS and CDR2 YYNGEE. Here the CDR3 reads CASSVGGGPEMGYTF. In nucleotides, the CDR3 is TGTGCCAGCAGCGTAGGCGGCGGACCGGAGATGGGCTACACCTTC.

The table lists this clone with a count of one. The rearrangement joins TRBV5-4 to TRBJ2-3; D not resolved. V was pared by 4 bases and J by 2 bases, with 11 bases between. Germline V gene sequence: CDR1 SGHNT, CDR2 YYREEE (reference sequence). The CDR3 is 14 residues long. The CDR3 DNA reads TGTGCCAGCAGCCCGGAGAGGACCACAGATACGCAGTATTTT. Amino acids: CASSPERTTDTQYF.